In this sample, the clone carrying this T cell receptor (beta chain) turned up many times. Trimming cost V 4 bases and J 2 bases, with 9 bases left between them. Germline V gene lookup returns CDR1 SQVTM and CDR2 ANQGSEA. There are 12 residues in the CDR3. Using unique molecular identifiers, the investigators prepared the TCRbeta library. Via MiXCR, TCRdb re-called the PCR reads, giving one row per CDR3 protein. The data show some 400,000 distinct CDR3 sequences, roughly 20% seen once. The data stem from a study of T-cell reconstitution after alpha-beta-depleted transplantation in children. The chain uses TRBV29-1 and TRBJ2-7; D possibly corresponds to TRBD1 (5 bases). The sequences come from PBMCs from the stem cell graft donor, collected from the stem cell graft. The origin of this receptor is a human donor who donated a stem cell graft to a child with acute myeloid leukemia. CDR3 sequence reads: CSVAGITYEQYF. Written as DNA, the CDR3 is TGCAGCGTTGCAGGGATAACCTACGAGCAGTACTTC.